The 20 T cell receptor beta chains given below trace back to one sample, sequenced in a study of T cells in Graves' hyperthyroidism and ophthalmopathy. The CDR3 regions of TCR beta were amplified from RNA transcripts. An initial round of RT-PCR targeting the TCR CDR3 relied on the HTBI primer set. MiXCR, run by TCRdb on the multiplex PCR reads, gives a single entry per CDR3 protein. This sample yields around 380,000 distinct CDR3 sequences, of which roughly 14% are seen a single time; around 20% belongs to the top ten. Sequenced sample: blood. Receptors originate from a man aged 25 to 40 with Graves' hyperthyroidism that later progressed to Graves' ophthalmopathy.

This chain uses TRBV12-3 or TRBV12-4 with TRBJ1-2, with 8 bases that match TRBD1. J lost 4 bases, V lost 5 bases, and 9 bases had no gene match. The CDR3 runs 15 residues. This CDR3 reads CASSRPGTGFYGYTF. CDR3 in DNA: TGTGCCAGCAGTCGTCCCGGGACAGGCTTCTATGGCTACACCTTC.

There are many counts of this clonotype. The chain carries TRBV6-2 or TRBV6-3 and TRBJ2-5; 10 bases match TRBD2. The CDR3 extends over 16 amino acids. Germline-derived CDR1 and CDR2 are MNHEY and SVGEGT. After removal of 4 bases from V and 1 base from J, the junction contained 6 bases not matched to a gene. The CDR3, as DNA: TGTGCCAGCAGTTCTATTCTAGCGGGGGTCCAAGAGACCCAGTACTTC. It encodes CASSSILAGVQETQYF.

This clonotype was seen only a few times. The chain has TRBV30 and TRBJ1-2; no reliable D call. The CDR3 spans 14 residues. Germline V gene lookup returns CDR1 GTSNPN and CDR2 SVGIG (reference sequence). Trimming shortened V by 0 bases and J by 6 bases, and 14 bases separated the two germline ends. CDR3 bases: TGTGCCTGGAGTGTACCGAGATTAGCTAATGGCTACACCTTC. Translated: CAWSVPRLANGYTF.

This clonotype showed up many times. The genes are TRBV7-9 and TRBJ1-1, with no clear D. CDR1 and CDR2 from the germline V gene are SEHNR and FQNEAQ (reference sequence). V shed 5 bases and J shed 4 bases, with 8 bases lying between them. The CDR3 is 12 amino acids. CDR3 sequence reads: CASSPEATEAFF. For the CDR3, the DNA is TGTGCCAGCAGCCCGGAAGCCACTGAAGCTTTCTTT. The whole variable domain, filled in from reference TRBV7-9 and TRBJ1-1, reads DTGVSQNPRHKITKRGQNVTFRCDPISEHNRLYWYRQTLGQGPEFLTYFQNEAQLEKSRLLSDRFSAERPKGSFSTLEIQRTEQGDSAMYLCASSPEATEAFFGQGTRLTVV.

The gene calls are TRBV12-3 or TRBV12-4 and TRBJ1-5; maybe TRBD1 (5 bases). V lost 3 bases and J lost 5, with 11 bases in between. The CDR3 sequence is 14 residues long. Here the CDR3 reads CASSFRRGDQPQHF. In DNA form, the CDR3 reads TGTGCCAGCAGTTTTCGCCGGGGGGATCAGCCCCAGCATTTT.

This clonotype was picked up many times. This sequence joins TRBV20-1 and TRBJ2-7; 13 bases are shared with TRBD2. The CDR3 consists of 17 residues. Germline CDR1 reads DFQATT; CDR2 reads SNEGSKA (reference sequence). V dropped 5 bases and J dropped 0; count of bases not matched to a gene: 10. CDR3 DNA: TGCAGTGCTCCACCGGGACTAGCGGGGATCAGCTCCTACGAGCAGTACTTC. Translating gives CSAPPGLAGISSYEQYF.

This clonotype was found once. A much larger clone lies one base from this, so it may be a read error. CDR3 region: CASSPGTKHSNQPQHF. The CDR3, as DNA: TGTGCCAGCAGTCCTGGGACAAAACATAGCAATCAGCCCCAGCATTTT. The genes are TRBV27 and TRBJ1-5; perhaps TRBD1 as D (6 bases). CDR3 length: 16 amino acids. V lost 5 bases and J 0 bases, leaving 14 bases between the germline ends. Per the germline V gene, CDR1 is MNHEY and CDR2 is SMNVEV (reference sequence).

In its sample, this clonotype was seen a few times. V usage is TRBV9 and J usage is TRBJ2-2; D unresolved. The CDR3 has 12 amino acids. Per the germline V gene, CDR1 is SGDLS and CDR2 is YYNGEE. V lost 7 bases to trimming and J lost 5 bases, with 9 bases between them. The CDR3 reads CASSRLTGELFF. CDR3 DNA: TGTGCCAGCTCTCGCTTGACCGGGGAGCTGTTTTTT.

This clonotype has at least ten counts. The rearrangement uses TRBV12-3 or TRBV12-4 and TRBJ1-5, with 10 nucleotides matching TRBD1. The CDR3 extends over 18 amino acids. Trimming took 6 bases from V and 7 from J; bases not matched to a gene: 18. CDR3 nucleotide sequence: TGTGCCAGCAGCCCTCTTTCCCCGGGACAGGGGCGGGAACAGCCCCAGCATTTT. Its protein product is CASSPLSPGQGREQPQHF.

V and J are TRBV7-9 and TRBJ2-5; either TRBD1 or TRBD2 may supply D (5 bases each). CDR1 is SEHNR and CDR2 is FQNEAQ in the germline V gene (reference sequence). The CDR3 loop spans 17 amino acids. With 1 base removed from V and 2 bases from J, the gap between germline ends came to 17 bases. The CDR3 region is CASSLGAGTMLQETQYF. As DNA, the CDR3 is TGTGCCAGCAGCTTAGGAGCAGGGACCATGCTTCAAGAGACCCAGTACTTC.

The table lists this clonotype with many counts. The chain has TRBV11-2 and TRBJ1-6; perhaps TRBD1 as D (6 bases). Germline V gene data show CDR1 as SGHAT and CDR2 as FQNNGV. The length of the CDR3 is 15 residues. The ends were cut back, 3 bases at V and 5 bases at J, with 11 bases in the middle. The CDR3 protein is CASSFSPGDNSPLHF. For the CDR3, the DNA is TGTGCCAGCAGCTTTTCACCAGGGGATAATTCACCCCTCCACTTT.

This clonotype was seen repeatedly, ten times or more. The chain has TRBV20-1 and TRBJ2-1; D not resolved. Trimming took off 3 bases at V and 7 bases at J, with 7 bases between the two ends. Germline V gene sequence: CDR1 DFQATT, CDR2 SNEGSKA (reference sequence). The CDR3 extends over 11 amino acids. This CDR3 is CSASTVNEQFF. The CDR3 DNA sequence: TGCAGTGCTAGTACGGTGAATGAGCAGTTCTTC.

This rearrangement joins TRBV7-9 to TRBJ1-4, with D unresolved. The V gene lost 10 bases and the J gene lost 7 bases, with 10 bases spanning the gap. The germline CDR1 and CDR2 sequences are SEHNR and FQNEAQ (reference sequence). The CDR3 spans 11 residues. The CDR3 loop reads CATSSGEKLFF. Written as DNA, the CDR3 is TGTGCCACCTCTTCTGGTGAAAAACTGTTTTTT.

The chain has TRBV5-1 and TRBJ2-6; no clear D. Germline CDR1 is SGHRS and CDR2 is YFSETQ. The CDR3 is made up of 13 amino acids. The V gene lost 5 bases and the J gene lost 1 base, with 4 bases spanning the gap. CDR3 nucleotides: TGCGCCAGCAGGCGTTCTGGGGCCAACGTCCTGACTTTC. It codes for CASRRSGANVLTF.

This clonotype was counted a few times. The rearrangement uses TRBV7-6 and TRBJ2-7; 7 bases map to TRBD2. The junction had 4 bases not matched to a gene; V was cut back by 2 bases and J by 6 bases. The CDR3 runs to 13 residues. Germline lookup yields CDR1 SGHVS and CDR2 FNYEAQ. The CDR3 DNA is TGTGCCAGCAGCTTACATAGGACTAGCGAGCAGTACTTC. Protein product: CASSLHRTSEQYF.

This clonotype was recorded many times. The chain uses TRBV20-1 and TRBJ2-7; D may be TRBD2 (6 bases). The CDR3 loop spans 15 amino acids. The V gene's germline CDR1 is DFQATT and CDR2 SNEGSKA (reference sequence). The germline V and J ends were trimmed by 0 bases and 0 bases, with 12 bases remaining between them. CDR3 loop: CSARDRLASSYEQYF. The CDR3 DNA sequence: TGCAGTGCTAGAGATCGGCTAGCGTCCTCCTACGAGCAGTACTTC.

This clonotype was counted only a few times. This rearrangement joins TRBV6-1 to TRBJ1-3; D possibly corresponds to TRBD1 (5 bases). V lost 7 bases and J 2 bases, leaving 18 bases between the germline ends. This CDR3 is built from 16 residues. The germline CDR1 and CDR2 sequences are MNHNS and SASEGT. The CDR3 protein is CASNQRDRSTGNTIYF. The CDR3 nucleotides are TGTGCCAGCAACCAAAGGGACCGGAGCACTGGAAACACCATATATTTT.

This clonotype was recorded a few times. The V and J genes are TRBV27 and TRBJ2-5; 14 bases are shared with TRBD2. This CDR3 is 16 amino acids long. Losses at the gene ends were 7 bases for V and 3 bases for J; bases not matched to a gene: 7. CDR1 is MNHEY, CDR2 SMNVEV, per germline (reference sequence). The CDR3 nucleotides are TGTGCCAGCAAGGGAGGGACTAGCGGGGGAAAAGAGACCCAGTACTTC. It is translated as CASKGGTSGGKETQYF.

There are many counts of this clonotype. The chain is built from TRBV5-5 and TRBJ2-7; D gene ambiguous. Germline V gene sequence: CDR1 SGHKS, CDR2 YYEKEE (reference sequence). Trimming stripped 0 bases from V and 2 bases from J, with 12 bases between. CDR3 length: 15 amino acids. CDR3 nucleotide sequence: TGTGCCAGCAGCTTGGGCCGGGTCCCCACCTACGAGCAGTACTTC. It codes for CASSLGRVPTYEQYF.

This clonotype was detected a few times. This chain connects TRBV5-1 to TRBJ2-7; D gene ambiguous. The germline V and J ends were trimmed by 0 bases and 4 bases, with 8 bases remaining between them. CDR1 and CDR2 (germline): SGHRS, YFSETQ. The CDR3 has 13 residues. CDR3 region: CASSLGQQYEQYF. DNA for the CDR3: TGCGCCAGCAGCTTGGGTCAGCAATACGAGCAGTACTTC.